The clone carrying this T cell receptor (beta chain) showed up just once. What it binds is unknown. The CDR3 runs 14 residues. Trimming removed 4 bases at V and 3 bases at J, with 14 bases between. The germline gives CDR1 SGHNT, CDR2 YYREEE (reference sequence). This entry comes from a study of siplizumab effects on memory and regulatory T cells. General study points: Siplizumab caused a significant drop in alloreactive sequences traceable to unstimulated CD4+ memory cells. Alloreactive clones mapping to unstimulated subsets formed only a minor fraction.

Using immunoSEQ multiplex PCR, the repertoire was profiled, and TCRdb retains in-frame clones only, with some absent. Here the sample spans about 46,000 clones, nearly 95% being singletons. V gene TRBV5-4 combines with J gene TRBJ2-7; D perhaps matches TRBD1 (6 bases). This TCR came from a human donor in good health. Source material: CD8+ T cells sorted from blood. The CDR3 is CASSLWTVNYEQYF. The CDR3 DNA sequence: TGTGCCAGCAGCCTCTGGACAGTGAACTACGAGCAGTACTTC.